This T cell receptor (beta chain) came from a study of vaccination effects on CD4 cells after COVID-19. Produced via immunoSEQ multiplex PCR; TCRdb's table is partial and in-frame only. The sample includes about 38,000 clones, approximately 70% of them seen just once. Notes on this clone: Its matching antigen is unknown.

This CDR3 contains 16 residues. After removal of 6 bases from V and 1 base from J, the junction contained 11 bases not matched to a gene. Germline CDR1 and CDR2: SNHLY and FYNNEI. Antigen-specific CD4+ T cells expanded by the ViraFEST assay with viral peptide pools were then sequenced. Once cultured for roughly 10 days, the cells underwent separation to obtain CD4+ T cells. Vaccinated recipients, who were negative for nucleocapsid antibodies, had no history of SARS-CoV-2 infection. The sample was CD4+ T cells from PBMCs cultured with SARS-CoV-2 spike peptides, taken before COVID-19 vaccination. The rearrangement uses TRBV2 and TRBJ1-1, with TRBD1 identical over 7 bases. This TCR came from a human donor who received a COVID-19 vaccine. CDR3: CASRWGKTGRNTEAFF. The CDR3 DNA sequence: TGTGCCAGCAGGTGGGGGAAGACAGGGCGGAACACTGAAGCTTTCTTT.